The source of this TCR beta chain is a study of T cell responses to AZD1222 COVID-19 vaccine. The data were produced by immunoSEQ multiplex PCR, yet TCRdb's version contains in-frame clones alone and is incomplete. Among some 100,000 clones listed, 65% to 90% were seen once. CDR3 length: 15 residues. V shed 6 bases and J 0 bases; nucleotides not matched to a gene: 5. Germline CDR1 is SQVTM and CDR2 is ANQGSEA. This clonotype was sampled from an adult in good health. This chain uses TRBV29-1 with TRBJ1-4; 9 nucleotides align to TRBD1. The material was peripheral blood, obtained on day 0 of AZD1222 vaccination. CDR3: CSVPGQGTTNEKLFF. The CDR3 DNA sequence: TGCAGCGTACCGGGACAGGGTACAACTAATGAAAAACTGTTTTTT.